Shown below are 29 T cell receptor beta chains from a single sample sequenced in a study of blood T cell repertoires in COVID-19. Clones were sequenced by immunoSEQ multiplex PCR, and TCRdb holds only the in-frame ones, with some missing. The sample has some 200,000 clones, approximately 75% seen once. Sequences were obtained from PBMCs or T cells enriched from blood (not recorded which). All receptors derive from a man aged 35 to 55 who had recovered from COVID-19.

CDR3 loop: CASSFSQGKGKLFF. The CDR3 bases are TGTGCCAGCAGCTTCTCACAGGGAAAGGGAAAACTGTTTTTT. The chain recombines TRBV7-8 with TRBJ1-4; perhaps TRBD1 as D (6 bases). CDR3 length: 14 amino acids. V was shortened by 3 bases and J by 10 bases, with 15 bases between the two germline ends. From germline, CDR1 is SGHVS and CDR2 FQNEAQ.

The chain employs TRBV5-1 and TRBJ2-2; 11 bases map to TRBD2. The V gene's germline CDR1 is SGHRS and CDR2 YFSETQ. The CDR3 has 16 amino acids. The V and J ends lost 4 bases and 6 bases, in that order; junction bases with no gene match: 8. CDR3 sequence reads: CASSALTSGVSGELFF. The CDR3 nucleotides read TGCGCCAGCAGCGCCCTGACTAGCGGGGTCTCCGGGGAGCTGTTTTTT.

The chain recombines TRBV3-1 (or the pseudogene TRBV3-2) with TRBJ2-2; D is unclear. The CDR3 totals 16 residues. CDR1 LGHDT and CDR2 YNNKEL come from the germline V gene (reference sequence). Trimming took 2 bases from V and 0 from J, leaving 10 bases between them. The CDR3: CASSQRVNTNTGELFF. CDR3 DNA sequence: TGTGCCAGCAGCCAACGGGTTAATACGAACACCGGGGAGCTGTTTTTT.

V usage is TRBV7-3 and J usage is TRBJ2-1, with 8 bases identical to TRBD2. CDR1 is SGHTA, CDR2 FQGTGA, per germline. Losses at the gene ends were 2 bases for V and 0 bases for J; bases not matched to a gene: 9. There are 18 residues in the CDR3. The CDR3 protein is CASSLLGKTSVSYNEQFF. The CDR3 DNA reads as TGTGCCAGCAGCTTACTGGGCAAGACTAGCGTCTCCTACAATGAGCAGTTCTTC. The variable domain in full, completed from reference TRBV7-3 and TRBJ2-1, reads GAGVSQTPSNKVTEKGKYVELRCDPISGHTALYWYRQSLGQGPEFLIYFQGTGAADDSGLPNDRFFAVRPEGSVSTLKIQRTERGDSAVYLCASSLLGKTSVSYNEQFFGPGTRLTVL.

The chain joins TRBV6-1 to TRBJ2-3; no clear D. The V end lost 2 bases, the J end lost 3 bases, and 3 bases lay between the germline ends. Germline assignment: CDR1 MNHNS and CDR2 SASEGT. The length of the CDR3 is 12 residues. The CDR3 bases are TGTGCCAGCAGTGAATCTACAGATACGCAGTATTTT. Amino acid sequence: CASSESTDTQYF.

The chain is built from TRBV6-1 and TRBJ2-7; 7 bases line up with TRBD2. Germline V gives CDR1 MNHNS, CDR2 SASEGT. Germline trimming cut 3 bases from V and 3 bases from J; bases unmatched to any gene: 5. The CDR3 spans 14 residues. The CDR3 region is CASSEASGYYEQYF. The CDR3 DNA sequence: TGTGCCAGCAGTGAGGCTAGCGGCTACTACGAGCAGTACTTC.

This clone was seen more than once but under ten times. V and J are TRBV2 and TRBJ1-2; 7 positions match TRBD1. V lost 6 bases to trimming and J lost 6 bases; unmatched junction nucleotides: 7. The CDR3 is 13 residues long. Germline CDR1 and CDR2: SNHLY and FYNNEI. CDR3: CASSPTGVHGYTF. The CDR3 DNA is TGTGCCAGCAGCCCCACAGGGGTTCATGGCTACACCTTC.

CDR3 in amino acids: CASSPNGGTVFQKLFF. The CDR3 coding sequence is TGTGCCAGCAGCCCCAATGGGGGGACAGTTTTCCAAAAACTGTTTTTT. J is TRBJ1-4 and V is TRBV7-2; TRBD1 matches at 7 bases. The CDR3 loop spans 16 amino acids. V was clipped by 5 bases and J by 9 bases; unmatched bases: 15. Germline V gene data show CDR1 as SGHTA and CDR2 as FQGNSA.

The gene calls are TRBV7-9 and TRBJ1-6, with 7 bases aligning to TRBD1. This CDR3 spans 14 amino acids. CDR1 is SEHNR and CDR2 is FQNEAQ in the germline V gene (reference sequence). V lost 6 bases, J lost 3 bases, and 2 bases stayed unmatched. CDR3 nucleotide sequence: TGTGCCAGCAGAAACAGGGGCTATAATTCACCCCTCCACTTT. This codes for CASRNRGYNSPLHF.

The chain combines TRBV7-9 with TRBJ2-1; weak D call: TRBD2 (6 bases). The germline V and J ends were trimmed by 5 bases and 6 bases, with 17 bases remaining between them. The CDR3 covers 15 residues. CDR1 SEHNR and CDR2 FQNEAQ come from the germline V gene (reference sequence). The CDR3, as DNA: TGTGCCAGCAGCCCACCGGGACTCGGGGGCAATGAGCAGTTCTTC. It encodes CASSPPGLGGNEQFF.

The rearrangement joins TRBV5-1 to TRBJ1-5; D is perhaps TRBD1 (6 bases). The CDR3 has 17 amino acids. Germline CDR1 and CDR2: SGHRS and YFSETQ. V gave up 4 bases and J gave up 4 bases, with 21 bases separating them. The CDR3 loop reads CASSLSPSRGGNQPQHF. The CDR3 DNA follows: TGCGCCAGCAGCCTCTCCCCTTCCAGGGGAGGGAATCAGCCCCAGCATTTT.

The chain uses TRBV10-3 and TRBJ1-1, with TRBD1 matching over 8 bases. V was clipped by 5 bases and J by 1 base; unmatched bases: 3. CDR3 length equals 14 residues. CDR1 ENHRY and CDR2 SYGVKD come from the germline V gene. CDR3 amino acids: CAISRQGRNTEAFF. CDR3 sequence (DNA): TGTGCCATCAGTCGACAGGGGAGGAACACTGAAGCTTTCTTT.

In its sample, this clone was seen a few times. This chain links TRBV7-8 with TRBJ2-1; 9 positions agree with TRBD2. CDR1 is SGHVS and CDR2 is FQNEAQ in the germline V gene. CDR3 length: 14 residues. V shed 5 bases and J 8 bases; nucleotides not matched to a gene: 7. The chain's CDR3 is CASSRGLANHEQFF. The DNA of the CDR3 is TGTGCCAGCAGCAGGGGACTAGCCAACCATGAGCAGTTCTTC.

The chain employs TRBV18 and TRBJ1-4, with D possibly matching TRBD1 (5 bases). Trimming took 2 bases from V and 1 from J, leaving 8 bases between them. This CDR3 has 15 residues. Per the germline V gene, CDR1 is KGHSH and CDR2 is LQKENI. DNA for the CDR3: TGTGCCAGCTCACCAGGGCAGGGAACTAATGAAAAACTGTTTTTT. Translating gives CASSPGQGTNEKLFF.

V and J are TRBV7-9 and TRBJ1-6; 7 bases line up with TRBD1. CDR3 length: 15 amino acids. CDR1 SEHNR and CDR2 FQNEAQ come from the germline V gene (reference sequence). The V and J ends lost 5 bases and 7 bases, in that order; junction bases with no gene match: 8. The CDR3: CASSQGGKVNSPLHF. CDR3 in DNA: TGTGCCAGCAGCCAGGGGGGAAAGGTAAATTCACCCCTCCACTTT.

The chain links TRBV29-1 to TRBJ2-7; D uncertain. V gave up 4 bases and J gave up 5 bases, with 9 bases separating them. CDR3 length: 11 residues. CDR1 is SQVTM and CDR2 is ANQGSEA in the germline V gene. CDR3 DNA: TGCAGCGTTGTAGGAGCGCACGAGCAGTACTTC. It specifies CSVVGAHEQYF.

The CDR3, as DNA: TGTGCCAGCAGTCTAAAGCAACAGGGGAATGGCTACACCTTC. Its protein product is CASSLKQQGNGYTF. This sequence joins TRBV6-5 and TRBJ1-2; 7 positions match TRBD1. The V gene's germline CDR1 is MNHEY and CDR2 SVGAGI. This CDR3 comprises 14 residues. Trimming removed 5 bases from V and 6 bases from J; junction bases left unmatched: 9.

The chain employs TRBV10-1 and TRBJ2-3; maybe TRBD1 (7 bases). CDR1 is WNHNN, CDR2 SYGVQD, per germline (reference sequence). The V gene lost 8 bases and the J gene lost 6 bases, with 15 bases spanning the gap. The CDR3 totals 13 residues. The CDR3 sequence is CASSRGAGDTQYF. The CDR3 DNA sequence: TGCGCCAGCTCCAGGGGGGCTGGGGATACGCAGTATTTT.

As for this clone: In the same sample, other DNA sequences code for this CDR3. The chain combines TRBV30 with TRBJ1-1; no clear D gene. Germline values: CDR1 GTSNPN, CDR2 SVGIG (reference sequence). Trimming took off 3 bases at V and 11 bases at J, with 13 bases between the two ends. The CDR3 totals 11 residues. The CDR3 region is CAWSVGRKAFF. Written as DNA, the CDR3 is TGTGCCTGGAGCGTCGGCAGGAAGGCTTTCTTT. Supplemented by reference TRBV30 and TRBJ1-1, the full variable domain reads SQTIHQWPATLVQPVGSPLSLECTVEGTSNPNLYWYRQAAGRGLQLLFYSVGIGQISSEVPQNLSASRPQDRQFILSSKKLLLSDSGFYLCAWSVGRKAFFGQGTRLTVV.

The chain is built from TRBV5-6 and TRBJ1-5, with 8 bases matching TRBD1. V lost 4 bases to trimming and J lost 0 bases; unmatched junction nucleotides: 9. Germline V gene data show CDR1 as SGHDT and CDR2 as YYEEEE. The length of the CDR3 is 17 residues. The CDR3 loop is CASSRRAGGYSNQPQHF. In DNA, the CDR3 is TGTGCCAGCAGCCGGCGGGCAGGGGGCTATAGCAATCAGCCCCAGCATTTT.

This clone has at least ten counts. This chain uses TRBV5-1 with TRBJ2-1; no firm D call. V was cut by 4 bases and J by 0 bases, with 11 bases left in between. CDR3 length: 15 residues. Germline V gene sequence: CDR1 SGHRS, CDR2 YFSETQ. Here the CDR3 DNA reads TGCGCCAGCAGCGCCGTCTACAGCTCCTACAATGAGCAGTTCTTC. Translating it yields CASSAVYSSYNEQFF.

The genes are TRBV7-2 and TRBJ2-1; TRBD2 agrees at 9 bases. The CDR3 consists of 15 residues. Trimming cost V 10 bases and J 7 bases; bases outside gene matches: 14. Germline CDR1 and CDR2: SGHTA and FQGNSA. CDR3 nucleotides: TGTGCCACCCAGCGGGGGGTTGTTGGGCAGAATGAGCAGTTCTTC. This translates into CATQRGVVGQNEQFF.

The table lists this clone with a count of one. The chain joins TRBV11-3 to TRBJ2-1; 10 bases are shared with TRBD2. This CDR3 contains 13 residues. In germline, CDR1 is SGHNT, CDR2 YENEEA. The junction had 2 bases not matched to a gene; V was cut back by 5 bases and J by 7 bases. The CDR3: CASSLSGGNEQFF. The DNA of the CDR3 is TGTGCCAGCAGCCTTAGCGGGGGGAATGAGCAGTTCTTC.

The genes are TRBV30 and TRBJ1-3, with a weak D call TRBD1 (6 bases). This CDR3 spans 11 amino acids. Deletions cut 4 bases from V and 8 bases from J, with 9 bases between. Germline V CDR1 and CDR2: GTSNPN, SVGIG (reference sequence). CDR3 amino acids: CAWTQGYTIYF. CDR3 in DNA: TGTGCCTGGACACAGGGATACACCATATATTTT.

This clone has only one observation. The V gene is TRBV5-5, the J gene TRBJ2-1; maybe TRBD1 (5 bases). CDR1 SGHKS and CDR2 YYEKEE come from the germline V gene (reference sequence). The CDR3 spans 14 residues. V was shortened by 0 bases and J by 9 bases, with 13 bases between the two germline ends. The CDR3 here is CASSLGGPNREQFF. The CDR3 DNA reads as TGTGCCAGCAGCTTGGGGGGCCCAAATCGTGAGCAGTTCTTC.

The chain carries TRBV12-3 or TRBV12-4 and TRBJ2-1, with TRBD2 as a possible D gene (6 bases). This CDR3 region has 13 residues. The germline V and J ends were trimmed by 5 bases and 15 bases, with 20 bases remaining between them. In nucleotides, the CDR3 is TGTGCCAGCAGTCCTGTGTTGGAGGGCCCAGGGTTCTTC. This codes for CASSPVLEGPGFF.

The chain employs TRBV4-1 and TRBJ2-7; 10 bases match TRBD1. V trimming: 7 bases; J trimming: 5 bases; junction bases outside the gene matches: 17. This CDR3 comprises 17 residues. In germline, CDR1 is MGHRA, CDR2 YSYEKL. The CDR3 loop is CASKVRSETGGRDEQYF. CDR3 sequence (DNA): TGCGCCAGCAAGGTTCGCTCCGAGACAGGGGGCCGGGACGAGCAGTACTTC.

Only one count was recorded for this clone. The chain combines TRBV3-1 (or the pseudogene TRBV3-2) with TRBJ1-2, with 7 bases that match TRBD1. J was trimmed by 3 bases and V by 2 bases; bases with no gene match: 6. CDR1 and CDR2 (germline): LGHDT, YNNKEL (reference sequence). The CDR3 spans 15 residues. Written as DNA, the CDR3 is TGTGCCAGCAGCCAAAACAGGGGCGCGCACTATGGCTACACCTTC. Amino acids: CASSQNRGAHYGYTF.

This clone turned up a few times. The chain recombines TRBV19 with TRBJ2-2; D remains unclear. V was trimmed by 6 bases and J by 0 bases, leaving 5 bases between them. The CDR3 covers 13 residues. In germline, CDR1 is LNHDA, CDR2 SQIVND (reference sequence). Written as DNA, the CDR3 is TGTGCCAGTAGAAACACGAACACCGGGGAGCTGTTTTTT. This translates into CASRNTNTGELFF. The full variable domain, its missing parts supplied by reference TRBV19 and TRBJ2-2, is DGGITQSPKYLFRKEGQNVTLSCEQNLNHDAMYWYRQDPGQGLRLIYYSQIVNDFQKGDIAEGYSVSREKKESFPLTVTSAQKNPTAFYLCASRNTNTGELFFGEGSRLTVL.